This entry describes one T cell receptor beta chain. Its cognate antigen has yet to be identified. No base qualities exist here, and no much larger clone lies one base off it. CD8 naive samples consisted of CD45RO-negative cells that were positively selected for CCR7, yielding a CD45RA+CCR7+ population without TemRA cells. The donors were healthy, HIV-negative adults with no recently reported acute infections or vaccinations. Every donor was a Caucasian adult living in Nashville, Tennessee, USA. After blood collection by leukapheresis, PBMCs were isolated using Ficoll-Histopaque density gradient centrifugation and then cryopreserved in the vapor phase of liquid nitrogen. Analytical flow cytometry was used to check the purity and quantity of each magnetically sorted T cell population. Genomic DNA was isolated from each sorted fraction and quantified by UV absorbance on a Nanodrop 2000c. The record originates from a study of shared clonotypes between healthy human individuals (dated by TCRdb to 2020 to 2022). Background on the whole study: A few men and two women, aged 18 to 49 years, made up the cohort. To estimate repertoire size and how much clonotypes are shared between individuals, the study performed deep sequencing of blood TCR repertoires from five healthy adults. For each donor, CD4 naive and CD4 memory were each run on three plates, CD8 naive on two plates, and CD8 memory on one plate. Each donor's leukapheresis produced roughly between about 0.9 and 9.5 billion PBMCs. To increase sequencing depth and limit assay-specific biases, different laboratories used diverse techniques to prepare libraries and sequence TCR repertoires. Broader findings and caveats from the paper: Because the study included only a small number of donors, the genetic and exposure-history diversity represented was limited. Higher generation probabilities were observed for clonotypes shared by all four sorted-subset donors than for non-shared clonotypes. Sharing across a few donors was observed for around 5% of naive CD4, 3% to 4% of naive CD8, over 2% of memory CD4, and 0.4% of memory CD8 clonotypes. Estimated clonotype richness was generally larger for naive than for memory subsets. Sampling was restricted to blood, and TCR repertoires in tissue are likely to differ from TCR repertoires in blood. Pairwise subsampling led to the expectation that sequencing depth would affect the degree of clonotype sharing among donors. Incomplete sequencing was indicated by rarefaction of sorted-subset datasets, despite the large sequencing depth.

Using the deep immunoSEQ assay, TCR CDR3 regions were amplified from genomic DNA by multiplex PCR. For each cell subset, the extracted genomic DNA was distributed evenly across all wells of several immunoSEQ 96-well plates, and each plate served as one replicate. For sorted subsets, roughly 190 ng of genomic DNA, equivalent to 25,000 to 35,000 T cell genomes, went into each replicate PCR. Purified libraries were measured with a Qubit 3.0 fluorometer, size-checked on a Bioanalyzer 2100, and measured again with the KAPA Library Quantification kit. Every immunoSEQ 96-well plate was sequenced on a dedicated single-read 150-cycle Illumina NextSeq 550 flow cell. The original methods were these. Because the immunoSEQ output held only junctional sequences and lacked quality scores, the filtering could not match the filtering applied to full-length reads. To assign V/J genes and CDR3, sequences were annotated against IMGT germline references using PyIR, a Python wrapper for IgBLAST v1.9. Reads were removed for weak V/J assignments (E-value above 1e-6), missing CDR3, stop codons, out-of-frame junctions, or ambiguous translated residues. V3J clonotypes were defined as sequences sharing the same inferred V gene, J gene, and CDR3 amino acid sequence. The percentage overlap between two repertoires was calculated by dividing the number of shared unique clonotypes by the size of the smaller repertoire. Three approaches were used to assess repertoire richness: RTK rarefaction, the Chao1 estimator, and Recon v2.1 estimates of unobserved clonotypes. For all TCRbeta clonotypes obtained by the gDNA method from a handful of donors, generation probabilities were computed with OLGA. Imported from immuneACCESS, the table was reduced by TCRdb to in-frame sequences with V and J called. These copies leave out some clones; in studies compared against another copy, an unresolved V gene accounts for under half, and the cause of the remainder is not known. The D gene and trimming were derived from the DNA, and the V and J assignments and clone size from that table. This sample holds a few million clones; approximately 92% were observed only once. Of the sample, approximately 1.7% is held by the ten largest clones.

Sequencing input: naive CD8+ T cells from PBMCs. Taken with the paper, the label for cell subset or site translates to: CD45RA+CCR7+. The source of this sequence is a man younger than 30 in good health. Some clones in this sample may be carry-over from other donors' samples.

The sequenced DNA is TGTGCCAGCAGCCCGGCGGCAGGGACTTTCGAGACCCAGTACTTC. It translates as CASSPAAGTFETQYF. The V and J genes are TRBV11-2 and TRBJ2-5; TRBD2 is perhaps the D gene, given 6 matching bases. Relative to germline, V is 5 bases shorter and J is 5 bases shorter, with 18 bases between their ends. The cysteine opens and the phenylalanine closes a CDR3 of 15 amino acids. Only the CDR3 DNA is retained, 45 bases long and in frame from the first base. Via the germline V gene, CDR1 is SGHAT and CDR2 FQNNGV.